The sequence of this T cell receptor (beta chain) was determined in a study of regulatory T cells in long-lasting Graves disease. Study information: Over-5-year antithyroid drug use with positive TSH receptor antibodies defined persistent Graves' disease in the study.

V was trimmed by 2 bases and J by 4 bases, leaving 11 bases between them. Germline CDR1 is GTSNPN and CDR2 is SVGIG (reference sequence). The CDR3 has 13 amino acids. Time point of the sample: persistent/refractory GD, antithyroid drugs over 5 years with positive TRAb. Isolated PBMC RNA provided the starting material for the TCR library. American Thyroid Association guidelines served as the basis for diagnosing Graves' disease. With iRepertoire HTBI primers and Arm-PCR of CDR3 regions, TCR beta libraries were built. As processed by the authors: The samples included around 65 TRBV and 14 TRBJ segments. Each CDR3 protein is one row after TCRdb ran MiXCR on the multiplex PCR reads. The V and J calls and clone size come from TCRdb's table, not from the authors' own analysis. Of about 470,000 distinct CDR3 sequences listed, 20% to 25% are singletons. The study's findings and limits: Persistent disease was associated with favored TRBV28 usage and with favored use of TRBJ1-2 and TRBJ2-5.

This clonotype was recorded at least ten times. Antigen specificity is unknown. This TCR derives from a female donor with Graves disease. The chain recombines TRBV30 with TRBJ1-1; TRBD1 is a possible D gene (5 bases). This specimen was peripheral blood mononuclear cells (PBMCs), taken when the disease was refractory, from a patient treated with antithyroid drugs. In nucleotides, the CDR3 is TGTGCCTGGAGTCGAGGGGCAGGCACTGAAGCTTTCTTT. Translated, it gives CAWSRGAGTEAFF.